The clone carrying this TCR beta chain was recorded many times. The antigen is unknown. PBMCs were derived from approximately 10 ml fresh peripheral blood. Unmatched junction bases numbered 6, after V lost 5 bases and J lost 8 bases. The CDR3 length is 14 residues. Germline V gene sequence: CDR1 SGHVS, CDR2 FQNEAQ. The data stem from a study of T cells in Graves' hyperthyroidism and ophthalmopathy. TCR beta CDR3 sequences were amplified from RNA transcripts. With the HTBI primer set, the TCR CDR3 went through a first round of RT-PCR. TCRdb reprocessed the multiplex PCR reads via MiXCR and lists one record per CDR3 protein. Of approximately 870,000 distinct CDR3 sequences listed, roughly 40% were seen once; the top ten hold more than 7%. Study-wide results and limits: Most clonotypes expanded in thyroid above 0.001 were likewise present in blood. The authors' 13 V-J model separated ophthalmopathy from stable hyperthyroidism. Prediction of ophthalmopathy progression came a median approximately 7 months pre-onset.

The material sequenced was blood. The rearrangement links TRBV7-8 to TRBJ1-4; 9 bases align to TRBD1. This receptor was identified in a man between 18 and 35 years old with Graves' hyperthyroidism. CDR3 bases: TGTGCCAGCAGCACCGGGACAGGGAACGAAAAACTGTTTTTT. Its protein is CASSTGTGNEKLFF.